This entry features one TCR beta chain sequence. The source of the sample is a study of Ad26.COV2.S vaccination and SARS-CoV-2 variants. The table came from immunoSEQ multiplex PCR; TCRdb's copy has only in-frame clones and leaves some out. Among some 190,000 clones listed, 87% were seen once. The source of this sequence is a human donor who had recovered from COVID-19. This sample comprised peripheral blood, obtained after recovery from COVID-19.

CDR3 in DNA: TGCGCCAGCAGCGCACAGAGGGGGCCGGCGGACACTGAAGCTTTCTTT. It yields the protein CASSAQRGPADTEAFF. This sequence joins TRBV4-1 and TRBJ1-1; 7 positions match TRBD1. V dropped 5 bases and J dropped 3; count of bases not matched to a gene: 12. CDR3 length: 16 residues. CDR1 and CDR2 (germline): MGHRA, YSYEKL.